This TCR beta chain originates from a study of cytomegalovirus exposure and HLA in healthy donors. The study's findings and limits: Rarity held for most TCR sequences, but there were some public TCRs that occurred in many donors.

Notes on this clone: What it binds is unknown.

CDR1 is GTSNPN, CDR2 SVGIG, per germline (reference sequence). This CDR3 contains 16 residues. V was trimmed by 2 bases and J by 3 bases, leaving 17 bases between them. This PCR relied on a set of 60 Vbeta primers and 13 Jbeta primers. Assay: immunoSEQ multiplex PCR; the TCRdb copy retains only in-frame clones and omits some. The table has 180,000 or so clones, 70% to 75% seen once. The V gene is TRBV30, the J gene TRBJ1-5; a weak D match, TRBD1 (5 bases). This TCR came from a male donor in good health and CMV-seronegative. The sequenced sample consisted of PBMCs. CDR3 DNA: TGTGCCTGGAGTCCCCCCGGGAGAGGACACAATCAGCCCCAGCATTTT. Residues: CAWSPPGRGHNQPQHF. Full variable domain (remainder filled in from reference TRBV30 and TRBJ1-5): SQTIHQWPATLVQPVGSPLSLECTVEGTSNPNLYWYRQAAGRGLQLLFYSVGIGQISSEVPQNLSASRPQDRQFILSSKKLLLSDSGFYLCAWSPPGRGHNQPQHFGDGTRLSIL.